This T cell receptor beta chain was recovered during a study of CD8 T cells in Susac syndrome. General study points: It was acknowledged in the study that the number of individuals who were included in its TCR sequencing and HLA analysis was relatively small.

The CDR3 runs to 13 residues. Germline-derived CDR1 and CDR2 are SGHDN and FVKESK. Trimming left V 4 bases short and J 5 bases short, with 10 bases between. CD8+ and CD4+ T cells circulating in blood were sequenced for TCR beta. The multiple sclerosis controls, all treatment-naive patients, had relapsing-remitting disease that was stable or active. TEMRA cells were FACS-enriched, with CD8+ and CD4+ T cells isolated negatively. On this clonotype itself: The target antigen is unknown.

Random-hexamer reverse transcription was applied to roughly 0.5 to 1 ug RNA. MiXCR was run by TCRdb on the immunoSEQ multiplex PCR reads, yielding one entry per CDR3 protein. The sample gives 150,000 to 200,000 distinct CDR3 sequences, 85% to 95% of which show up once; 0.15% to 0.2% is in the top ten. The rearrangement links TRBV14 to TRBJ2-3; D unresolved. This sequence originates from a human donor with multiple sclerosis. The material sequenced was CD8+ T cells from PBMCs. The CDR3 nucleotides are TGTGCCAGCAGCCGATACCTGCAAGATACGCAGTATTTT. Protein sequence: CASSRYLQDTQYF.